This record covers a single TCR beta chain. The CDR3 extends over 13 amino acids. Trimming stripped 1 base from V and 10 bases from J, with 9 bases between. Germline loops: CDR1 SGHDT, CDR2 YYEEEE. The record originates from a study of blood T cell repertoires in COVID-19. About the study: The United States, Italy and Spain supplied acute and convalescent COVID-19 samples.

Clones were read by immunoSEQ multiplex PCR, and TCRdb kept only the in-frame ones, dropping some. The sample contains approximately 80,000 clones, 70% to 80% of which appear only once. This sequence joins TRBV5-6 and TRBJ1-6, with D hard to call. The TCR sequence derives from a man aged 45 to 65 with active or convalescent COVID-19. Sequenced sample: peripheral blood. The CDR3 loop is CASSLTGPSPLHF. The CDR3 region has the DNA TGTGCCAGCAGCTTGACGGGTCCCTCACCCCTCCACTTT.